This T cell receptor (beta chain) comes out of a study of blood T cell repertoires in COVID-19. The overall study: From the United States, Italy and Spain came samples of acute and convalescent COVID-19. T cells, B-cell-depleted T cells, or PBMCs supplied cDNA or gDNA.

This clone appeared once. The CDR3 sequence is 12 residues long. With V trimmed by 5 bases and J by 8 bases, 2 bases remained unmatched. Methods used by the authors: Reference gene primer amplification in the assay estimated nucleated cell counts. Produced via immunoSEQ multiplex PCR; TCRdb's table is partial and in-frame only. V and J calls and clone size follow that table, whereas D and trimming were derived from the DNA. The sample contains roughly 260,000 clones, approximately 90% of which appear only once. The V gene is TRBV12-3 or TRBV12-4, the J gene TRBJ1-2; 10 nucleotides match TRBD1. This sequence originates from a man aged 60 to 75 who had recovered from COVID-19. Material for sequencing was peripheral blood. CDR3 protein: CASSGTGVGYTF. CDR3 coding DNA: TGTGCCAGCAGTGGGACAGGGGTAGGCTACACCTTC.